This T cell receptor (beta chain) was profiled in a study of T-cell reconstitution after alpha-beta-depleted transplantation in children. From germline, CDR1 is SGHRS and CDR2 YFSETQ. With 1 base removed from V and 2 bases from J, the gap between germline ends came to 10 bases. The CDR3 loop spans 15 amino acids. A TCRbeta library incorporating unique molecular identifiers was prepared. TCRdb passed the PCR reads through MiXCR, listing each CDR3 protein once. Of approximately 400,000 distinct CDR3 sequences in the sample, 11% were seen once. The source is a human donor who donated a stem cell graft to a child with acute myeloid leukemia. This rearrangement joins TRBV5-1 to TRBJ1-5; D remains unclear. This material consisted of PBMCs from the stem cell graft donor, taken from the stem cell graft. The CDR3, as DNA: TGCGCCAGCAGCTTGTCCGGGATTGGCAATCAGCCCCAGCATTTT. Its protein product is CASSLSGIGNQPQHF.